This entry lists 27 T cell receptor beta chains sequenced from one sample in a study of PD-1 and CTLA-4 blockade in melanoma. Only in-frame clones appear in the TCRdb table, and some are missing; sequencing was by immunoSEQ multiplex PCR. The repertoire consists of around 20,000 clones, with about nine tenths occurring once and the leading ten covering less than 9%. Material: CD8+ T cells from peripheral blood, obtained before anti-PD-1 treatment. These receptors were taken from a human donor with melanoma.

The chain combines TRBV29-1 with TRBJ2-3, with 10 bases aligning to TRBD1. V shed 7 bases and J 4 bases; nucleotides not matched to a gene: 5. Per the germline V gene, CDR1 is SQVTM and CDR2 is ANQGSEA. This CDR3 region has 13 residues. The CDR3 protein is CSGQGARADTQYF. DNA for the CDR3: TGCAGCGGACAGGGGGCGCGGGCAGATACGCAGTATTTT.

This chain's CDR3 is CASRAPRDWGYTF. The DNA for the CDR3 is TGTGCCAGCAGGGCCCCACGGGATTGGGGCTACACCTTC. V gene TRBV11-2 combines with J gene TRBJ1-2; D uncertain. Germline CDR1 is SGHAT and CDR2 is FQNNGV. Trimming shortened V by 6 bases and J by 8 bases, and 16 bases separated the two germline ends. The CDR3 totals 13 residues.

The chain links TRBV9 to TRBJ2-7, with D perhaps given as TRBD1 or TRBD2 (6 bases each). Trimming shortened V by 2 bases and J by 2 bases, and 14 bases separated the two germline ends. CDR1 and CDR2 from the germline V gene are SGDLS and YYNGEE. The CDR3 runs to 15 residues. CDR3 sequence (DNA): TGTGCCAGCAGCGTTGGGGACGGGGGCACCTACGAGCAGTACTTC. It specifies CASSVGDGGTYEQYF.

J is TRBJ1-5 and V is TRBV7-9; TRBD1 might be the D (6 bases). Germline V gives CDR1 SEHNR, CDR2 FQNEAQ (reference sequence). The CDR3 is 16 amino acids. V gave up 4 bases and J gave up 5 bases, with 18 bases separating them. The CDR3 nucleotides are TGTGCCAGCAGCTCCCGGGAACAGGGTACGGATCAGCCCCAGCATTTT. It encodes CASSSREQGTDQPQHF.

The rearrangement links TRBV5-6 to TRBJ2-7; D gene unclear. Trimming pared 3 bases from V and 7 bases from J, leaving 8 bases between. CDR3 length equals 11 residues. Germline V lookup: CDR1 SGHDT, CDR2 YYEEEE. The CDR3 loop reads CASSSAEEQYF. As DNA, the CDR3 is TGTGCCAGCAGCTCGGCGGAAGAGCAGTACTTC.

This clone has a single count. The chain recombines TRBV4-1 with TRBJ2-7, with D perhaps given as TRBD1 or TRBD2 (5 bases each). The ends were cut back, 2 bases at V and 2 bases at J, with 13 bases in the middle. CDR3 length: 15 amino acids. CDR1 MGHRA and CDR2 YSYEKL come from the germline V gene. The CDR3 spells CASSQRGDPTYEQYF. The CDR3 DNA is TGCGCCAGCAGCCAAAGAGGGGACCCAACCTACGAGCAGTACTTC.

The J gene is TRBJ1-4, the V gene TRBV10-1, with D unclear. Per germline, CDR1 WNHNN and CDR2 SYGVQD (reference sequence). The CDR3 totals 13 residues. V lost 1 base, J lost 4 bases, and 4 bases lay in between. CDR3 coding DNA: TGCGCCAGCAGTGAGTTAAGTAATGAAAAACTGTTTTTT. Its translation is CASSELSNEKLFF.

The rearrangement links TRBV12-3 or TRBV12-4 to TRBJ1-5; TRBD1 agrees at 9 bases. The trim removed 3 bases at V and 11 bases at J, leaving 2 bases unmatched. CDR3 length: 12 amino acids. CDR3 DNA sequence: TGTGCCAGCAGTTTCAGACAGGGGGCCCAGCATTTT. Translation gives CASSFRQGAQHF.

The chain couples TRBV29-1 to TRBJ2-7, with D perhaps TRBD1 (5 bases). The CDR3 is 14 amino acids. The germline V gene encodes CDR1 SQVTM and CDR2 ANQGSEA. V lost 4 bases and J lost 0, with 13 bases in between. The CDR3 DNA follows: TGCAGCGTTGGGGATAGAGACAGCTCCTACGAGCAGTACTTC. This translates into CSVGDRDSSYEQYF.

This clone was found a few times. The chain employs TRBV7-7 and TRBJ2-3; D gene uncertain. There are 15 residues in the CDR3. V lost 1 base, J lost 0 bases, and 8 bases lay in between. CDR1 and CDR2 from the germline V gene are SSHAT and FNYEAQ (reference sequence). The CDR3 sequence: CASSLGQLSTDTQYF. As DNA, the CDR3 is TGTGCCAGCAGCTTAGGGCAGCTTAGCACAGATACGCAGTATTTT.

In this sample, this clone is medium-sized (0.01 to 0.1%). The chain combines TRBV28 with TRBJ2-7; D is possibly TRBD1 or TRBD2 (5 bases each). The CDR3 is 13 residues long. Germline loops: CDR1 MDHEN, CDR2 SYDVKM. The V and J ends lost 5 bases and 2 bases respectively, with 10 bases between them. The CDR3 DNA follows: TGTGCCAGCAGTCCCCTGGGACCCTACGAGCAGTACTTC. This translates into CASSPLGPYEQYF.

V is TRBV24-1 and J is TRBJ1-6; D is unclear. V was clipped by 5 bases and J by 7 bases, with 5 bases between them. Germline V gene sequence: CDR1 KGHDR, CDR2 SFDVKD. This CDR3 spans 12 amino acids. For the CDR3, the DNA is TGTGCCACCAGTGCCGGCAATTCACCCCTCCACTTT. Protein: CATSAGNSPLHF.

This clone was observed once. The chain is built from TRBV6-5 and TRBJ2-7; 8 nucleotides line up with TRBD2. In germline, CDR1 is MNHEY, CDR2 SVGAGI. The J segment lost 0 bases and the V segment lost 4 bases, leaving 2 bases of the junction unmatched. The length of the CDR3 is 14 residues. The CDR3, as DNA: TGTGCCAGCAGTTCAGCGGGAGCCTCCTACGAGCAGTACTTC. Protein sequence: CASSSAGASYEQYF.

J is TRBJ1-2 and V is TRBV5-1, with 8 bases that match TRBD1. CDR1 is SGHRS, CDR2 YFSETQ, per germline. The CDR3 covers 15 residues. Trimming took 2 bases from V and 5 from J; bases not matched to a gene: 8. This chain's CDR3 is CASSFGQGDLYGYTF. CDR3 sequence (DNA): TGCGCCAGCAGCTTCGGACAGGGAGATTTGTATGGCTACACCTTC.

The gene calls are TRBV24-1 and TRBJ1-1; 8 positions match TRBD1. The junction had 9 bases not matched to a gene; V was cut back by 2 bases and J by 5 bases. CDR3 length: 16 amino acids. Germline V gives CDR1 KGHDR, CDR2 SFDVKD. In nucleotides, the CDR3 is TGTGCCACCAGTGATTCCTCAGGGGGCGAGTATACTGAAGCTTTCTTT. This translates into CATSDSSGGEYTEAFF.

The rearrangement links TRBV28 to TRBJ1-2; tentatively, D is TRBD1 (5 bases). Looked up from germline, CDR1 is MDHEN and CDR2 is SYDVKM. V lost 3 bases and J 4 bases, leaving 12 bases between the germline ends. The CDR3 length is 14 residues. CDR3 sequence reads: CASSLGGFSYGYTF. As DNA, the CDR3 is TGTGCCAGCAGTTTGGGGGGTTTCAGCTATGGCTACACCTTC.

This clone has only a few counts. This sequence joins TRBV20-1 and TRBJ1-1, with D hard to call. This CDR3 contains 11 residues. Germline-derived CDR1 and CDR2 are DFQATT and SNEGSKA (reference sequence). V gave up 5 bases and J gave up 0 bases, with 4 bases separating them. CDR3 protein: CSAPLNTEAFF. CDR3 coding DNA: TGCAGTGCTCCGTTGAACACTGAAGCTTTCTTT.

The chain combines TRBV29-1 with TRBJ1-1; D is unclear. V lost 7 bases and J 8 bases, leaving 14 bases between the germline ends. The CDR3 is 11 residues long. Germline lookup yields CDR1 SQVTM and CDR2 ANQGSEA. CDR3 coding DNA: TGCAGCGCCCCACGGGGAAAAGAAGCTTTCTTT. It encodes CSAPRGKEAFF.

This chain joins TRBV27 and TRBJ2-2; 7 positions match TRBD2. CDR3 length: 16 residues. Germline-derived CDR1 and CDR2 are MNHEY and SMNVEV (reference sequence). V lost 7 bases to trimming and J lost 3 bases; unmatched junction nucleotides: 11. The CDR3 reads CASTLALRGDTGELFF. The CDR3 DNA follows: TGTGCCAGCACCCTTGCACTACGGGGGGACACCGGGGAGCTGTTTTTT.

The genes are TRBV28 and TRBJ1-5, with TRBD1 identical over 11 bases. Per germline, CDR1 MDHEN and CDR2 SYDVKM. V gave up 5 bases and J gave up 9 bases; unmatched junction bases: 18. The CDR3 runs 18 residues. Written as DNA, the CDR3 is TGTGCCAGCAGTCCTAACTTAGACCTCGGGACAGGGGGACCGCCCCAGCATTTT. Encoded protein: CASSPNLDLGTGGPPQHF. The whole variable domain, filled in from reference TRBV28 and TRBJ1-5, reads DVKVTQSSRYLVKRTGEKVFLECVQDMDHENMFWYRQDPGLGLRLIYFSYDVKMKEKGDIPEGYSVSREKKERFSLILESASTNQTSMYLCASSPNLDLGTGGPPQHFGDGTRLSIL.

With respect to this clone: This specimen includes other DNA sequences encoding the same CDR3. The J gene is TRBJ2-7, the V gene TRBV30; D uncertain. From germline, CDR1 is GTSNPN and CDR2 SVGIG (reference sequence). The CDR3 loop spans 12 amino acids. V lost 0 bases and J lost 4, with 7 bases in between. CDR3 loop: CAWSVSSYEQYF. In DNA, the CDR3 is TGTGCCTGGAGTGTAAGCAGTTACGAGCAGTACTTC.

The chain combines TRBV6-5 with TRBJ1-2, with D unclear. The V gene's germline CDR1 is MNHEY and CDR2 SVGAGI. V dropped 6 bases and J dropped 3 bases, with 17 bases sitting between them. This CDR3 spans 15 amino acids. The DNA of the CDR3 is TGTGCCAGCAGGCCCCCAGACGGAGCTTACTATGGCTACACCTTC. Translation gives CASRPPDGAYYGYTF.

The rearrangement uses TRBV14 and TRBJ2-3; D tentatively fits TRBD1 or TRBD2 (5 bases each). Trimming removed 1 base from V and 2 bases from J, with 13 bases in between. Germline CDR1 and CDR2: SGHDN and FVKESK. This CDR3 is built from 16 residues. The chain's CDR3 is CASSQAPGRFTDTQYF. CDR3 sequence (DNA): TGTGCCAGCAGCCAAGCCCCGGGACGGTTCACAGATACGCAGTATTTT.

This chain joins TRBV3-1 (or the pseudogene TRBV3-2) and TRBJ1-1; D gene uncertain. Per the germline V gene, CDR1 is LGHDT and CDR2 is YNNKEL (reference sequence). V was trimmed by 3 bases and J by 5 bases, leaving 7 bases between them. This CDR3 is built from 12 residues. CDR3 protein: CASSQGVTEAFF. Written as DNA, the CDR3 is TGTGCCAGCAGCCAGGGAGTGACTGAAGCTTTCTTT.

This clone appeared a few times. V gene TRBV28 combines with J gene TRBJ2-7, with unresolved D. The V gene's germline CDR1 is MDHEN and CDR2 SYDVKM. Trimming cost V 8 bases and J 4 bases, with 15 bases left between them. The CDR3 has 13 amino acids. The CDR3 nucleotides are TGTGCCAGCCGGCGGCAGGATTGGTACGAGCAGTACTTC. Encoded protein: CASRRQDWYEQYF.

DNA for the CDR3: TGCAGCGTTGGTTACAGGCCAGACGAGCAGTACTTC. As protein: CSVGYRPDEQYF. The rearrangement links TRBV29-1 to TRBJ2-7; tentatively, D is TRBD1 (5 bases). This CDR3 comprises 12 residues. Germline V gene data show CDR1 as SQVTM and CDR2 as ANQGSEA. Trimming left V 4 bases short and J 5 bases short, with 12 bases between.

V gene TRBV28 combines with J gene TRBJ2-2; TRBD1 aligns across 10 bases. Germline CDR1 reads MDHEN; CDR2 reads SYDVKM. V gave up 6 bases and J gave up 7 bases; unmatched junction bases: 8. There are 15 residues in the CDR3. CDR3 DNA: TGTGCCAGCAGCCCAGACAGGGGGCCGGACGGGGAGCTGTTTTTT. Residues: CASSPDRGPDGELFF.